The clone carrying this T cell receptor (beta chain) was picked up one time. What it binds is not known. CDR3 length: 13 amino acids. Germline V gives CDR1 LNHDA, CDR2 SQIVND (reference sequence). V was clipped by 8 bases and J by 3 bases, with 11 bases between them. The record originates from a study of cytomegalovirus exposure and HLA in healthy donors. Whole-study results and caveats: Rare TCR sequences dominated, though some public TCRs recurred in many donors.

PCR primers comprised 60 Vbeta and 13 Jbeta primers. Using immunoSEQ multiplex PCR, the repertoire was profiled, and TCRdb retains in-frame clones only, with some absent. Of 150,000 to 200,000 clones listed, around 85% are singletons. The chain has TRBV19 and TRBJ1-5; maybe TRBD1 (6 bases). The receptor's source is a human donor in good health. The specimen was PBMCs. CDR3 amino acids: CASSRGNNQPQHF. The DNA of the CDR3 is TGTGCCAGTTCGAGGGGGAACAATCAGCCCCAGCATTTT.